This entry lists 20 T cell receptor beta chains sequenced from one sample in a study of blood T cell repertoires in COVID-19. Sequenced by immunoSEQ multiplex PCR; TCRdb stores in-frame clones only, minus some. There are about 110,000 clones in the sample; 76% occur only once, and more than 3.5% lies in the top ten. The sequenced sample consisted of peripheral blood. The receptor set was obtained from an elderly woman with acute or convalescent COVID-19.

In DNA, the CDR3 is TGCGCCAGCAGCCAAGAGGTATCCAGGGATTATGGCTACACCTTC. Translated, it gives CASSQEVSRDYGYTF. V is TRBV4-1 and J is TRBJ1-2; tentatively, D is TRBD1 (5 bases). The germline gives CDR1 MGHRA, CDR2 YSYEKL. Trimming left V 0 bases short and J 5 bases short, with 13 bases between. This CDR3 comprises 15 residues.

The V and J genes are TRBV27 and TRBJ2-1; 9 bases match TRBD1. The V gene end was trimmed by 11 bases and the J gene end by 7 bases; junction bases not matched to a gene: 12. CDR1 and CDR2 from the germline V gene are MNHEY and SMNVEV (reference sequence). CDR3 length equals 14 residues. The CDR3: CAPPLQGAHNEQFF. DNA for the CDR3: TGTGCCCCCCCCTTACAGGGGGCGCATAATGAGCAGTTCTTC.

This clone has just a few counts. The chain uses TRBV16 and TRBJ2-1, with 9 nucleotides matching TRBD2. There are 15 residues in the CDR3. V shed 4 bases, J shed 6 bases, and the junction held 7 bases outside the gene matches. CDR1 is KGHSY, CDR2 FQNENV, per germline. Written as DNA, the CDR3 is TGTGCCAGCAGCCGCCTTAGCGGGGGAGTCAATGAGCAGTTCTTC. It translates to CASSRLSGGVNEQFF.

In this sample, this clone turned up many times. The sample holds other DNA sequences that translate to the same CDR3. This chain links TRBV10-3 with TRBJ2-7; 8 nucleotides align to TRBD1. The length of the CDR3 is 14 residues. The V gene end was trimmed by 2 bases and the J gene end by 1 base; junction bases not matched to a gene: 1. CDR1 and CDR2 from the germline V gene are ENHRY and SYGVKD. The CDR3 DNA reads TGTGCCATCAGTGAGACAGGGGGTTCCTACGAGCAGTACTTC. It is translated as CAISETGGSYEQYF.

V usage is TRBV21-1 and J usage is TRBJ2-7; the listed D gene, TRBD2, was not tested against the DNA. TRBV21-1 is described as a pseudogene. The CDR3 length is 17 residues. DNA for the CDR3: TGTGCCAGCAGCAAATTGGACTCCCCGAGTAGGCCCTACGAGCAGTACTTC. Translating gives CASSKLDSPSRPYEQYF.

Only one count was recorded for this clone. The genes are TRBV30 and TRBJ1-5; 10 bases are shared with TRBD1. CDR1 and CDR2 from the germline V gene are GTSNPN and SVGIG (reference sequence). V lost 2 bases and J lost 5; bases outside the gene matches: 6. The CDR3 is 15 amino acids. CDR3 nucleotides: TGTGCCTGGAGTTCCGGGACAGGGGTAGATCAGCCCCAGCATTTT. Translation gives CAWSSGTGVDQPQHF.

This clone was seen more than once but under ten times. The rearrangement links TRBV14 to TRBJ2-7; D might be TRBD1 (8 bases). The CDR3 extends over 16 amino acids. CDR1 SGHDN and CDR2 FVKESK come from the germline V gene. The ends were cut back, 4 bases at V and 5 bases at J, with 21 bases in the middle. The CDR3 DNA is TGTGCCAGCAGCCCCGTGGGGGGGGTCAGGGGGCACGAGCAGTACTTC. It is translated as CASSPVGGVRGHEQYF.

As for this clone: One junction end disagrees with the germline gene, perhaps due to a read error. DNA for the CDR3: TGTGCCAGCAGTAACTGGGACAGTCACCAAGAGACCCAGTACTTC. Translation gives CASSNWDSHQETQYF. The V gene is TRBV19, the J gene TRBJ2-5; 7 bases match TRBD1. Germline V gene sequence: CDR1 LNHDA, CDR2 SQIVND (reference sequence). CDR3 size: 15 residues.

V usage is TRBV6-5 and J usage is TRBJ1-1, with D uncertain. Trimming shortened V by 7 bases and J by 1 base, and 4 bases separated the two germline ends. There are 11 residues in the CDR3. Per the germline V gene, CDR1 is MNHEY and CDR2 is SVGAGI. The CDR3 region is CASTRNTEAFF. The DNA of the CDR3 is TGTGCCAGCACCCGGAACACTGAAGCTTTCTTT.

The chain couples TRBV3-1 (or the pseudogene TRBV3-2) to TRBJ2-7; weak D call: TRBD1 (5 bases). Per germline, CDR1 LGHDT and CDR2 YNNKEL (reference sequence). Deletions cut 5 bases from V and 1 base from J, with 12 bases between. The CDR3 contains 14 residues. In nucleotides, the CDR3 is TGTGCCAGCAGCACCCGACAGAGTTCCTACGAGCAGTACTTC. Its protein is CASSTRQSSYEQYF.

The chain links TRBV9 to TRBJ1-1; TRBD1 is a possible D gene (5 bases). The germline V gene has CDR1 SGDLS and CDR2 YYNGEE. This CDR3 comprises 14 residues. V shed 4 bases and J shed 2 bases, with 12 bases lying between them. Here the CDR3 reads CASSLDSYNTEAFF. CDR3 coding DNA: TGTGCCAGCAGCCTCGACAGCTACAACACTGAAGCTTTCTTT.

J is TRBJ2-1 and V is TRBV9, with TRBD2 as a possible D gene (5 bases). The CDR3 totals 12 residues. V lost 1 base to trimming and J lost 8 bases, with 7 bases between them. In germline, CDR1 is SGDLS, CDR2 YYNGEE. CDR3 nucleotides: TGTGCCAGCAGCGTAATCGGGGATGAGCAGTTCTTC. The encoded protein is CASSVIGDEQFF.

The V gene is TRBV11-2, the J gene TRBJ1-4; TRBD1 agrees at 7 bases. V lost 3 bases, J lost 8 bases, and 6 bases stayed unmatched. CDR1 and CDR2 from the germline V gene are SGHAT and FQNNGV. The CDR3 extends over 14 amino acids. The CDR3 DNA sequence: TGTGCCAGCAGCTTCAATAGGGGGCCAGAAAAACTGTTTTTT. Its translation: CASSFNRGPEKLFF.

This clone was seen only once. The chain combines TRBV6-1 with TRBJ2-5, with no clear D. CDR1 and CDR2 from the germline V gene are MNHNS and SASEGT. Trimming removed 2 bases from V and 1 base from J, with 8 bases in between. The CDR3 covers 14 residues. CDR3 loop: CASSETYTQETQYF. CDR3 bases: TGTGCCAGCAGTGAAACGTACACCCAAGAGACCCAGTACTTC.

The chain uses TRBV7-2 and TRBJ1-5; possible D gene TRBD1, 5 bases. Germline CDR1 is SGHTA and CDR2 is FQGNSA. V gave up 1 base and J gave up 1 base, with 8 bases separating them. The CDR3 is 15 amino acids. The CDR3 loop reads CASSLVTGSNQPQHF. DNA of the CDR3: TGTGCCAGCAGCTTAGTTACAGGAAGCAATCAGCCCCAGCATTTT.

This rearrangement joins TRBV19 to TRBJ1-1; D may be TRBD1 (6 bases). The CDR3 runs 16 residues. With 4 bases removed from V and 2 bases from J, the gap between germline ends came to 17 bases. Per the germline V gene, CDR1 is LNHDA and CDR2 is SQIVND (reference sequence). CDR3 DNA: TGTGCCAGTAGTAGCCCCGCAGGGGCCTTAAACACTGAAGCTTTCTTT. Translating gives CASSSPAGALNTEAFF.

The genes are TRBV5-4 and TRBJ2-1, with 10 nucleotides matching TRBD1. Trimming removed 6 bases from V and 4 bases from J; junction bases left unmatched: 10. Germline lookup yields CDR1 SGHNT and CDR2 YYREEE (reference sequence). This CDR3 is 16 amino acids long. The DNA of the CDR3 is TGTGCCAGCACCACGACAGGGGGCGTAAGTTACAATGAGCAGTTCTTC. Its protein product is CASTTTGGVSYNEQFF.

This chain uses TRBV21-1 with TRBJ1-6; the DNA was not compared with TRBD1, the D call given in the table. TRBV21-1 is recorded as a pseudogene. The CDR3 covers 16 residues. The CDR3 coding sequence is TGTGCCAGCAGCCCCCATTTAAGGGACAGGTTTATAAGCGGGGACTTT. This codes for CASSPHLRDRFISGDF.

The rearrangement links TRBV5-1 to TRBJ2-1; a possible D gene is TRBD1 (6 bases). This CDR3 is built from 14 residues. Germline CDR1 and CDR2: SGHRS and YFSETQ. Trimming removed 0 bases from V and 7 bases from J, with 11 bases in between. CDR3 DNA sequence: TGCGCCAGCAGCTTGGAACAGGGACGTAATGAGCAGTTCTTC. Translation: CASSLEQGRNEQFF.

This clone was seen once. The gene calls are TRBV28 and TRBJ2-1; 11 nucleotides line up with TRBD2. The length of the CDR3 is 17 residues. Germline-derived CDR1 and CDR2 are MDHEN and SYDVKM. V was pared by 7 bases and J by 1 base, with 9 bases of the junction left unmatched. For the CDR3, the DNA is TGTGCCAGCACCAAGAGGTCTAGCGGGAGGTCCTACAATGAGCAGTTCTTC. This translates into CASTKRSSGRSYNEQFF.